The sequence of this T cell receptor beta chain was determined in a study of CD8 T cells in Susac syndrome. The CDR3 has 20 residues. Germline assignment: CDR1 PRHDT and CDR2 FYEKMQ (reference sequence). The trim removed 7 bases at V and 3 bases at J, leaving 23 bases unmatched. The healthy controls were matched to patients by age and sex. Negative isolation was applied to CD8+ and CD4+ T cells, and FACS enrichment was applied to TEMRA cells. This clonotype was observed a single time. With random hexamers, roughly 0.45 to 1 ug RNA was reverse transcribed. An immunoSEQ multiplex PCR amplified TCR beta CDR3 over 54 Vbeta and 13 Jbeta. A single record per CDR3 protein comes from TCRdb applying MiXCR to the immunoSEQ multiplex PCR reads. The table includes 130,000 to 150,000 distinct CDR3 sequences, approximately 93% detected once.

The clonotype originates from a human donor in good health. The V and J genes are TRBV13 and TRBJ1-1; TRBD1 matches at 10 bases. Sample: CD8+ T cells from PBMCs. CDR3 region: CASTSRDRGGYVFKDTEAFF. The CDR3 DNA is TGTGCCAGCACCTCTCGGGACAGGGGCGGGTATGTTTTCAAGGACACTGAAGCTTTCTTT.